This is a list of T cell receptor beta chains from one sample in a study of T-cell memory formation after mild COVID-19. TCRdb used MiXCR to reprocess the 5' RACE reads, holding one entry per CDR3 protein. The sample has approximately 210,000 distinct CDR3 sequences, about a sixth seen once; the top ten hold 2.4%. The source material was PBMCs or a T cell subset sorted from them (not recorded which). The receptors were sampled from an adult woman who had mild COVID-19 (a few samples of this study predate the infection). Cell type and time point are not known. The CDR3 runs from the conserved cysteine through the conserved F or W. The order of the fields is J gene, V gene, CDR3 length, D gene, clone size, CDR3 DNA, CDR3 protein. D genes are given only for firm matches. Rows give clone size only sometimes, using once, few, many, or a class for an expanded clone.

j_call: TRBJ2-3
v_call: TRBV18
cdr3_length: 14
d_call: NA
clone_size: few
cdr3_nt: TGTGCCAGCTCACCAGCGGGAAAGGGGGATACGCAGTATTTT
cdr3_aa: CASSPAGKGDTQYF

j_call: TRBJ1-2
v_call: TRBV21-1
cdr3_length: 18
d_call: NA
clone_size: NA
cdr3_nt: TGTGCCAGCAGCAATCCCTACGTACCCGCCCTTACTAACTATGGCTACACCTTC
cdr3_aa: CASSNPYVPALTNYGYTF

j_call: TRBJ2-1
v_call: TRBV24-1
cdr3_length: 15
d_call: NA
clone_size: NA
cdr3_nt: TGTGCCACCAGTGATAGGACGTCCTCCTACAATGAGCAGTTCTTC
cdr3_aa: CATSDRTSSYNEQFF

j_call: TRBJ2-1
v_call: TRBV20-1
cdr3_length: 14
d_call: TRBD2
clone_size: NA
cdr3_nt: TGCAGTGCCAACGATGGACTAGCGGGGGATGAGCAGTTCTTC
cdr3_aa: CSANDGLAGDEQFF

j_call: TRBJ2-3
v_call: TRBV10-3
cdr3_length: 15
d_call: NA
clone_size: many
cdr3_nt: TGTGCCATCAGTGAGTCGACACATATCACAGATACGCAGTATTTT
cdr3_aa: CAISESTHITDTQYF

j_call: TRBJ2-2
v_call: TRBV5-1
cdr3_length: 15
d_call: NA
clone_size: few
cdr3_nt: TGCGCCAGCAGTCGAGGACAGACCAACACCGGGGAGCTGTTTTTT
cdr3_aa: CASSRGQTNTGELFF

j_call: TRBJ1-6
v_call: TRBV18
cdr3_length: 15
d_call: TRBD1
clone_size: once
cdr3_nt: TGTGCCAGCTCACCCCCGACAGGGGCGAATTCACCCCTCCACTTT
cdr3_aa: CASSPPTGANSPLHF

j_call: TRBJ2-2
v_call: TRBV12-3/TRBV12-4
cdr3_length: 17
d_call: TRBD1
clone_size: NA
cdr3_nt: TGTGCCAGCAGTCGACACTCAGGGGGAAGGGGCACCGGGGAGCTGTTTTTT
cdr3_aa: CASSRHSGGRGTGELFF

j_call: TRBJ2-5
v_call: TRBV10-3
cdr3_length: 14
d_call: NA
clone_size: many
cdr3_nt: TGTGCCATCAGTGGTAGGATTGGGCAAGAGACCCAGTACTTC
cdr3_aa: CAISGRIGQETQYF

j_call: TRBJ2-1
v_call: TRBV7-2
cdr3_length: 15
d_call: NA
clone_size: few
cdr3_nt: TGTGCCAGCAGCCCGCAGACTATGAGCGGCAATGAGCAGTTCTTC
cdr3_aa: CASSPQTMSGNEQFF

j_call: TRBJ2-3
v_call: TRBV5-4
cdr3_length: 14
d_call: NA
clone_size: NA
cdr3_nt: TGTGCCAGCAGCTCCCCGCCTCTCACAGATACGCAGTATTTT
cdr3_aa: CASSSPPLTDTQYF

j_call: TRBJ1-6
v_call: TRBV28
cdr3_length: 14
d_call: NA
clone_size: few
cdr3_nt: TGTGCCAGCAGAAGTGGACCCTATAATTCACCCCTCCACTTT
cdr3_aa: CASRSGPYNSPLHF

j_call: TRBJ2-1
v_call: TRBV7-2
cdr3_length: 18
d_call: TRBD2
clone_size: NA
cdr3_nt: TGTGCCAGCAGCTTTAGGGGAGTAGGGACTAGCGGGAACAATGAGCAGTTCTTC
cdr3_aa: CASSFRGVGTSGNNEQFF

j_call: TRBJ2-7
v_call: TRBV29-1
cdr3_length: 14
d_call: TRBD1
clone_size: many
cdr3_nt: TGCAGCGTTGGAATAGGACAGGGTGGGGACGAGCAGTACTTC
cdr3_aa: CSVGIGQGGDEQYF

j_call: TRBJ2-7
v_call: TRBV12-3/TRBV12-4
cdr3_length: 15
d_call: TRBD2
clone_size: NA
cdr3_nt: TGTGCCAGCAGCACCGGGGGGGGGCGATCCTACGAGCAGTACTTC
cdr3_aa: CASSTGGGRSYEQYF

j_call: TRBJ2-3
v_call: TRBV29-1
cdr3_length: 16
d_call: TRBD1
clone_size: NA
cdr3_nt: TGCAGCGTTGAAGAGTCCGGGACAGGGGAGGCAGATACGCAGTATTTT
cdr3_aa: CSVEESGTGEADTQYF

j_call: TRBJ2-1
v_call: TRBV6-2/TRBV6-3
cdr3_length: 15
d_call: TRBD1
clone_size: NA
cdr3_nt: TGTGCCAGCAGTCGGACCGGGACAGGGAACAATGAGCAGTTCTTC
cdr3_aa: CASSRTGTGNNEQFF

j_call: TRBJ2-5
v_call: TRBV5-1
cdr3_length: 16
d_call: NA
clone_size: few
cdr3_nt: TGCGCCAGCAGCCTCCTCTCGGACGGGCGAGGAGAGACCCAGTACTTC
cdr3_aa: CASSLLSDGRGETQYF